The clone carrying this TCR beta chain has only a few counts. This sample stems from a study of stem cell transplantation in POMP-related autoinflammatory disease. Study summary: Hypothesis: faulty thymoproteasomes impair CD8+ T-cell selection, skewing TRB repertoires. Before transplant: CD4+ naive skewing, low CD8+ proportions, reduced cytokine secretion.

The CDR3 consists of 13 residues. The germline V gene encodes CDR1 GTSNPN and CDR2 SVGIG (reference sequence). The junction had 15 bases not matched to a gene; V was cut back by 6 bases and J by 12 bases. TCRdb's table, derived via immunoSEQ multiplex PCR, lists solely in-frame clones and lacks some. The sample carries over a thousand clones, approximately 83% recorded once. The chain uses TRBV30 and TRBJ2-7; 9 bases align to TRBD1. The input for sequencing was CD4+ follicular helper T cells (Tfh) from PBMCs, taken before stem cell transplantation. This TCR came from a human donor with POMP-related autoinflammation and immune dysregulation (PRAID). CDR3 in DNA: TGTGCCTGCCTCCGGGGACAGGGTGGGAAACCGTACTTC. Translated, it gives CACLRGQGGKPYF.